Below, one TCR beta chain is given with its context. Sequenced by immunoSEQ multiplex PCR; TCRdb stores in-frame clones only, minus some. In the table there are about 130,000 clones, 90% to 96% of which are singletons. This sample is part of a study of cytomegalovirus exposure and HLA in healthy donors. The V and J ends lost 7 bases and 5 bases, in that order; junction bases with no gene match: 5. The V gene's germline CDR1 is SGHAT and CDR2 FQNNGV. The CDR3 sequence is 13 residues long. This sequence originates from a man between 18 and 35 years old in good health and CMV-seronegative. V is TRBV11-2 and J is TRBJ2-1; 7 positions agree with TRBD2. Source material: PBMCs. The CDR3 loop reads CASNKLANNEQFF. CDR3 sequence (DNA): TGTGCCAGCAACAAACTAGCGAACAATGAGCAGTTCTTC.